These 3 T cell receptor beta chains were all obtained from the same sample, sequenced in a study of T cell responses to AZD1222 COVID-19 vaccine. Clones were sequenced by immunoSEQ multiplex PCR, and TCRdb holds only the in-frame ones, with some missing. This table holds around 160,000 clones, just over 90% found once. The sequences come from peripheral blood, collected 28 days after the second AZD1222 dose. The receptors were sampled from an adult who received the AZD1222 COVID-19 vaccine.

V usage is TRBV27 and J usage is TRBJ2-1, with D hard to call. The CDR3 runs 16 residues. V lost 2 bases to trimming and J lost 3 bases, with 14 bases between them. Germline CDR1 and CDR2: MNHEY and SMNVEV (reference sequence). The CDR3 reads CASSLGETVGYNEQFF. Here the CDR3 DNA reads TGTGCCAGCAGTTTAGGTGAAACGGTGGGCTACAATGAGCAGTTCTTC.

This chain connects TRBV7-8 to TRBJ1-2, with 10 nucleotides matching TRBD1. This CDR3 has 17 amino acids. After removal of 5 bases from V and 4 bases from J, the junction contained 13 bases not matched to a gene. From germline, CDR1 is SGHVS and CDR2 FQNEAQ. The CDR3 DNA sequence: TGTGCCAGCAGCCTACTAGTTCTGGACAGGGGGGCCTATGGCTACACCTTC. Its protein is CASSLLVLDRGAYGYTF.

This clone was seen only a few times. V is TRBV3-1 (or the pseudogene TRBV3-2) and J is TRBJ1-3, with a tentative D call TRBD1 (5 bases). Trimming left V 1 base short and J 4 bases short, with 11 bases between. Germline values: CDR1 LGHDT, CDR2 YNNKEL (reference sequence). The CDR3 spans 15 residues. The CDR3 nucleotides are TGTGCCAGCAGCCAAGCGGCAGGGTCCGGAAACACCATATATTTT. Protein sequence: CASSQAAGSGNTIYF.